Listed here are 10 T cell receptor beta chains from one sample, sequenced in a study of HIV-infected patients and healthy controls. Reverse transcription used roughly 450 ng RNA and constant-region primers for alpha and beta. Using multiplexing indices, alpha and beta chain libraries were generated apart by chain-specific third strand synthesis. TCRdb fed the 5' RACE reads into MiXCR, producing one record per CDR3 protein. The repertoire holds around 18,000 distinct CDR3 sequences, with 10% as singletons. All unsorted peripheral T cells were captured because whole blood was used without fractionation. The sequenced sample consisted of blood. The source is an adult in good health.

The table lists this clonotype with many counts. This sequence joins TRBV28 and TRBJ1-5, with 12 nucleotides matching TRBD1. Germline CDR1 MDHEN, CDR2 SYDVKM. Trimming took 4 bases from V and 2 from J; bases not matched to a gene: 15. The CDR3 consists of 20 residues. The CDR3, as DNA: TGTGCCAGCAGTTCGGTCACCGGGACAGGGGGCTTAGCGGGCAATCAGCCCCAGCATTTT. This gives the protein CASSSVTGTGGLAGNQPQHF.

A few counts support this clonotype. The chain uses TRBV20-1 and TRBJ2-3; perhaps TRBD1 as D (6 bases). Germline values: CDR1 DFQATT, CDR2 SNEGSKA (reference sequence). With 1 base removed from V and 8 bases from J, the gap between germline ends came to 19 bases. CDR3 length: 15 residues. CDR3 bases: TGCAGTGCTAGAGTCTCGACAGGTACAAGGGGTACGCAGTATTTT. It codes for CSARVSTGTRGTQYF.

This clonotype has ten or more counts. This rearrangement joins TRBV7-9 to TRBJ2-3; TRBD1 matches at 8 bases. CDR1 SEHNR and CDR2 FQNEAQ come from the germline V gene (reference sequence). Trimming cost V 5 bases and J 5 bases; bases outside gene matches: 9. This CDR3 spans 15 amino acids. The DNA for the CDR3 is TGTGCCAGCAGCCGACTGACAGGGGCGGGAGATACGCAGTATTTT. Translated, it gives CASSRLTGAGDTQYF. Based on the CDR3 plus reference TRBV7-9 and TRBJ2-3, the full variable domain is DTGVSQNPRHKITKRGQNVTFRCDPISEHNRLYWYRQTLGQGPEFLTYFQNEAQLEKSRLLSDRFSAERPKGSFSTLEIQRTEQGDSAMYLCASSRLTGAGDTQYFGPGTRLTVL.

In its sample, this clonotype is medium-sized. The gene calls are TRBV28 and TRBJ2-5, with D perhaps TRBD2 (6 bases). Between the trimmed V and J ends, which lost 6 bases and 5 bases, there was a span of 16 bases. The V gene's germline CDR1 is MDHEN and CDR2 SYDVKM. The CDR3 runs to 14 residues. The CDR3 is CASRGWGLGETQYF. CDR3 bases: TGTGCCAGCAGGGGGTGGGGACTCGGGGAGACCCAGTACTTC.

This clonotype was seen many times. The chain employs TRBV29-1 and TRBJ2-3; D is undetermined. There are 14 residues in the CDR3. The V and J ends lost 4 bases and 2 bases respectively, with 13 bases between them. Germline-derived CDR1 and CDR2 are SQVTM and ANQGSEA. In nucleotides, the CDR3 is TGCAGCGTTGGCGACATCTTATCCACAGATACGCAGTATTTT. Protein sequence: CSVGDILSTDTQYF.

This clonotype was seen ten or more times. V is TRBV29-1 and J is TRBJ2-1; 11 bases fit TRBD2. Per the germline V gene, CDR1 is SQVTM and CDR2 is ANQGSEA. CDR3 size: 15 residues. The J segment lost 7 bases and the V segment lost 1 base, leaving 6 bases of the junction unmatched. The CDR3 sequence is CSVEGTSGRGNEQFF. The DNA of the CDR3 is TGCAGCGTTGAAGGAACTAGCGGGAGAGGGAATGAGCAGTTCTTC.

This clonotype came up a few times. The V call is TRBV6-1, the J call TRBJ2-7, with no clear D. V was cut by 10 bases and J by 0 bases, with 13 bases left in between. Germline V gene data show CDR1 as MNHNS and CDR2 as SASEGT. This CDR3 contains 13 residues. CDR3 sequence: CATYGPNSYEQYF. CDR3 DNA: TGTGCCACCTATGGGCCCAACTCCTACGAGCAGTACTTC.

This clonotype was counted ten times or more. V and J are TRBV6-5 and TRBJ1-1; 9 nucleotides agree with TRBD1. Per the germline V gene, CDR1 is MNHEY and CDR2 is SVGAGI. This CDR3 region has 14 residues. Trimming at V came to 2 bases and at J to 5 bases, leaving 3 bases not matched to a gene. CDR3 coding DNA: TGTGCCAGCAGTTACCGCGGACAGGGGACTGAAGCTTTCTTT. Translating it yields CASSYRGQGTEAFF.

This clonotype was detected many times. In DNA form, the CDR3 reads TGCGCCAGCAGTGAGAGGGGGGGCTCGGACACCGGGGAGCTGTTTTTT. Its protein is CASSERGGSDTGELFF. J is TRBJ2-2 and V is TRBV10-1; perhaps TRBD2 as D (7 bases). This CDR3 spans 16 amino acids. Germline lookup yields CDR1 WNHNN and CDR2 SYGVQD (reference sequence). Trimming took off 2 bases at V and 3 bases at J, with 13 bases between the two ends.

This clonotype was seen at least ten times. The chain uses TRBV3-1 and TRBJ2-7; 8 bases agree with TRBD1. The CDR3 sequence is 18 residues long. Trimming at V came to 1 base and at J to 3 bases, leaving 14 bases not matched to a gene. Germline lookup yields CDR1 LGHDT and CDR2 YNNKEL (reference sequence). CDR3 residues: CASSQGLPTGAAGYEQYF. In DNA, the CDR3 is TGTGCCAGCAGCCAAGGGCTCCCGACAGGGGCCGCAGGCTACGAGCAGTACTTC.